This section outlines one T cell receptor beta chain sequence together with its context. This sample is part of a study of shared clonotypes between healthy human individuals. The overall study: Donors had three CD4 naive, three CD4 memory, two CD8 naive and one CD8 memory plate apiece.

Sequencing was performed with immunoSEQ multiplex PCR; in TCRdb, only in-frame clones are kept and a portion is missing. The sample consists of approximately 1,500,000 clones, around 95% of them appearing once. The CDR3 is made up of 18 amino acids. Germline lookup yields CDR1 SGHTA and CDR2 FQGNSA. V lost 6 bases to trimming and J lost 6 bases; unmatched junction nucleotides: 12. This clonotype originated in a man aged 30-40 years in good health. The sample was naive CD4+ T cells sorted from blood. Indicated subset: CD45RA+ positively selected. The chain uses TRBV7-2 and TRBJ2-2, with 14 bases lining up with TRBD2. CDR3 sequence reads: CASRFTLGLAGVAGELFF. CDR3 in DNA: TGTGCCAGCAGATTTACATTGGGACTAGCGGGAGTCGCCGGGGAGCTGTTTTTT.